This T cell receptor beta chain was captured in a study of blood T cell repertoires in COVID-19. Across the whole study: Donors in the United States, Italy and Spain gave samples during acute or convalescent COVID-19.

Participant ages covered roughly 18 to 89 years across 24 US areas. Participant-reported clinical history was the basis for cohort assignment. Per the authors' pipeline: Amplification of reference gene primers was used by the study to estimate nucleated cell counts. Repertoires were generated with immunoSEQ multiplex PCR, while TCRdb's copy carries only in-frame clones and drops some. D and trimming come from the DNA, and the V and J calls and clone size come from that table. The table includes 250,000 or so clones, about 89% detected once. The trim removed 2 bases at V and 6 bases at J, leaving 9 bases unmatched. The length of the CDR3 is 17 residues. Germline V gene data show CDR1 as MDHEN and CDR2 as SYDVKM.

V and J are TRBV28 and TRBJ1-6; TRBD1 aligns across 8 bases. The sequencing input was PBMCs or T cells enriched from blood (not recorded which). The sequence was obtained from a woman aged 18 to 35 who had recovered from COVID-19. CDR3 sequence reads: CASSLGGTGATNSPLHF. The DNA of the CDR3 is TGTGCCAGCAGTTTAGGGGGGACAGGTGCCACTAATTCACCCCTCCACTTT.